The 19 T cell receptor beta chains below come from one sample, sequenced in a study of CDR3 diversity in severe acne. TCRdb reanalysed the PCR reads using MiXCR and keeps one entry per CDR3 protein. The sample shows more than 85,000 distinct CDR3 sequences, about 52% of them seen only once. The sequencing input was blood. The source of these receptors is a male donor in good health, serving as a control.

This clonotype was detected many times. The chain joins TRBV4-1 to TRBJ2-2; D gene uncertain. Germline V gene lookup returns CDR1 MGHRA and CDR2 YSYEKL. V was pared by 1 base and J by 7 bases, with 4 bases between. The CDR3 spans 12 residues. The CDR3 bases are TGCGCCAGCAGCCAAGTTATCGGGGAGCTGTTTTTT. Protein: CASSQVIGELFF.

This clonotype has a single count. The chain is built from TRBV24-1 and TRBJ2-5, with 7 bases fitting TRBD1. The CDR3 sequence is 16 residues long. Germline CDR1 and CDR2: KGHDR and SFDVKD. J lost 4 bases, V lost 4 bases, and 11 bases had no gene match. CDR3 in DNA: TGTGCCACCAGTGACCGTAGACAGGGTGGCGGAGAGACCCAGTACTTC. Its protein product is CATSDRRQGGGETQYF.

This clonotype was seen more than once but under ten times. The CDR3 bases are TGTGCCAGCAGTTACGTGGGACAGAGCTCCTACGAGCAGTACTTC. As protein: CASSYVGQSSYEQYF. V usage is TRBV6-5 and J usage is TRBJ2-7; 7 positions match TRBD1. Looked up from germline, CDR1 is MNHEY and CDR2 is SVGAGI. The CDR3 contains 15 residues. V dropped 2 bases and J dropped 0; count of bases not matched to a gene: 4.

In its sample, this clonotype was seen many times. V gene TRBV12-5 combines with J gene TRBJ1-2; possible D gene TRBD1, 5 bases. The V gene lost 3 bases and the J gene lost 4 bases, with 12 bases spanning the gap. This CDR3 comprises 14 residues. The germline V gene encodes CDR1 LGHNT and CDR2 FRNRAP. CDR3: CASGFSGGGYGYTF. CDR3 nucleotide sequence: TGTGCTAGTGGTTTCAGCGGGGGAGGCTATGGCTACACCTTC.

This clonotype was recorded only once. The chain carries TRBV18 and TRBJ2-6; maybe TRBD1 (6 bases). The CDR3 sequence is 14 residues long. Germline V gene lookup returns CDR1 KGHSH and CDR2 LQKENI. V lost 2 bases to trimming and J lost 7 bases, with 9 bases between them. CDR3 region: CASSPGGAANVLTF. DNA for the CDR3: TGTGCCAGCTCACCAGGGGGCGCAGCCAACGTCCTGACTTTC.

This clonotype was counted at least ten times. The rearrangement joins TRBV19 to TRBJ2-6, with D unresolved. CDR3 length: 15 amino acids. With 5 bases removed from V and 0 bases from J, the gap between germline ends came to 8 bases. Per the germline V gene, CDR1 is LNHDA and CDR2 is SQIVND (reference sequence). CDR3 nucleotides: TGTGCCAGTAGTCCCTTAGGCTCTGGGGCCAACGTCCTGACTTTC. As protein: CASSPLGSGANVLTF.

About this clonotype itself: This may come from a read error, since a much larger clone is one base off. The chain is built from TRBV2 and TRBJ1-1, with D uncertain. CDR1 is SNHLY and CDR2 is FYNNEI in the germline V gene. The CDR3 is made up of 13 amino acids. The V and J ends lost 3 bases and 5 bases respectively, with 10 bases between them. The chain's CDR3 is CASSDLGSTEAFF. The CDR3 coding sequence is TGTGCCAGCAGTGATCTGGGATCTACTGAAGCTTTCTTT. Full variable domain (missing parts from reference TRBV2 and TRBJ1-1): EPEVTQTPSHQVTQMGQEVILRCVPISNHLYFYWYRQILGQKVEFLVSFYNNEISEKSEIFDDQFSVERPDGSNFTLKIRSTKLEDSAMYFCASSDLGSTEAFFGQGTRLTVV.

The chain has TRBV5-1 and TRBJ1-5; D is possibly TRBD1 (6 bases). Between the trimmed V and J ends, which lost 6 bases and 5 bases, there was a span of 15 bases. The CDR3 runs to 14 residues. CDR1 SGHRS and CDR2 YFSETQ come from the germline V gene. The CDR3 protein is CASNLAGEDQPQHF. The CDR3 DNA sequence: TGCGCCAGCAACCTGGCAGGGGAGGATCAGCCCCAGCATTTT.

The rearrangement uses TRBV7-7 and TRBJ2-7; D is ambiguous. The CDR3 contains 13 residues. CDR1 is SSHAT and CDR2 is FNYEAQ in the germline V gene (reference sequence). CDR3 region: CANSLDRTCGQYF. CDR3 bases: TGTGCTAACAGCTTAGATAGGACCTGCGGGCAGTACTTC. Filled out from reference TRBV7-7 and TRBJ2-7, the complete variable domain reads GAGVSQSPRYKVTKRGQDVTLRCDPISSHATLYWYQQALGQGPEFLTYFNYEAQPDKSGLPSDRFSAERPEGSISTLTIQRTEQRDSAMYRCANSLDRTCGQYFGPGTRLTVT.

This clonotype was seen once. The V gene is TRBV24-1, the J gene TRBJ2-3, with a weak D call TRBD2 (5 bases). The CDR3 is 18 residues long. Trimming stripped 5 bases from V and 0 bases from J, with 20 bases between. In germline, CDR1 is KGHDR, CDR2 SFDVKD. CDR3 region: CATSGRGFGAVSTDTQYF. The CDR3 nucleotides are TGTGCCACCAGTGGTCGCGGCTTTGGAGCGGTTAGCACAGATACGCAGTATTTT.

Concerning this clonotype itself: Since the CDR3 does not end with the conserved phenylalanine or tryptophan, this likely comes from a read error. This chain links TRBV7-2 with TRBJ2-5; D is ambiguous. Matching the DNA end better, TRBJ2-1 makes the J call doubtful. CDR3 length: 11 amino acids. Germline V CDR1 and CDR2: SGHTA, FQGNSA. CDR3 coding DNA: TGTGCCAGCAGCCACAATAGCGAGCAGTTCATC. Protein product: CASSHNSEQFI.

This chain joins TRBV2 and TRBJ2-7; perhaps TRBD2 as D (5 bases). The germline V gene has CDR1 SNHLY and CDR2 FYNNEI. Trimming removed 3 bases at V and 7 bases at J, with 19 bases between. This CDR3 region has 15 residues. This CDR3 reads CASSEVAGIQIEQYF. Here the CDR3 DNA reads TGTGCCAGCAGTGAGGTCGCCGGGATCCAAATTGAGCAGTACTTC.

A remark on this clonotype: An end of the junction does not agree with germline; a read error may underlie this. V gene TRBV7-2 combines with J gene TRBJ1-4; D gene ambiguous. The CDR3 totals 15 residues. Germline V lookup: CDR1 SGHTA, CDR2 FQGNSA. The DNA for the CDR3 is TGTGCCAGCAGTCCGGTCCCGACGGCTAACGAAAAACTGTTTTTT. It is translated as CASSPVPTANEKLFF. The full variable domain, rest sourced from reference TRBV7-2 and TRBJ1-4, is GAGVSQSPSNKVTEKGKDVELRCDPISGHTALYWYRQSLGQGLEFLIYFQGNSAPDKSGLPSDRFSAERTGGSVSTLTIQRTQQEDSAVYLCASSPVPTANEKLFFGSGTQLSVL.

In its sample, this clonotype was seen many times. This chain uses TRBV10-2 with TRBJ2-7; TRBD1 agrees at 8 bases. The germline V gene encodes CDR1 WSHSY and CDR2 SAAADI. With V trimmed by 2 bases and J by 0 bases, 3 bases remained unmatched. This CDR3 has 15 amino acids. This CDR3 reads CASSESGQGSYEQYF. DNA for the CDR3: TGCGCCAGCAGTGAGAGTGGACAGGGCTCCTACGAGCAGTACTTC.

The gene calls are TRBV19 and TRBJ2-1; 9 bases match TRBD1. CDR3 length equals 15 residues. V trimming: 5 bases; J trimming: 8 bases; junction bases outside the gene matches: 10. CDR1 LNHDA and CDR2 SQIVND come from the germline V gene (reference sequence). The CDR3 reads CASSESGTGMYEQFF. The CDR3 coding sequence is TGTGCCAGTAGTGAGTCCGGGACAGGGATGTATGAGCAGTTCTTC.

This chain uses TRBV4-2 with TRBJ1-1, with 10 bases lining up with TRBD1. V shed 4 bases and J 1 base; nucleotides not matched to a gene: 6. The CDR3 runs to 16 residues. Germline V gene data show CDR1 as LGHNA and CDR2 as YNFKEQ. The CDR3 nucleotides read TGTGCCAGCAGCCTCGGGACAGGGGCCTCGAACACTGAAGCTTTCTTT. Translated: CASSLGTGASNTEAFF.

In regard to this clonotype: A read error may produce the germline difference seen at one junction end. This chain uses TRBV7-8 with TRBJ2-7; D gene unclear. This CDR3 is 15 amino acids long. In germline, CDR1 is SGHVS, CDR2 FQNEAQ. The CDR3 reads CASSSSTWSTYEQYF. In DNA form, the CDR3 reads TGCGCCAGCAGCTCATCGACATGGTCGACGTACGAGCAGTACTTC.

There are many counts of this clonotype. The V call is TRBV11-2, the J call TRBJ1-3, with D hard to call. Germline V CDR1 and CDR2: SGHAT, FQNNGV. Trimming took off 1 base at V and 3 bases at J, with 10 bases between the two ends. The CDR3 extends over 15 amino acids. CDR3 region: CASSLVEGVGNTIYF. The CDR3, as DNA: TGTGCCAGCAGCTTAGTTGAGGGCGTTGGAAACACCATATATTTT.

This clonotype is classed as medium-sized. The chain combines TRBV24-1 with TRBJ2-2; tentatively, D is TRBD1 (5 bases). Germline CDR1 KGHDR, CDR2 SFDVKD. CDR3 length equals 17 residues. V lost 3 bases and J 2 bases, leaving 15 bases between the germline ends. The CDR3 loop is CATSDHVEGANTGELFF. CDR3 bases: TGTGCCACCAGTGATCACGTCGAAGGGGCAAACACCGGGGAGCTGTTTTTT.